One T cell receptor beta chain is described in this entry. This record comes from a study of CD8 T cells in Susac syndrome. Random hexamers were used to reverse transcribe the RNA input (roughly 0.5 to 1 ug). The TCR beta CDR3 was amplified by immunoSEQ multiplex PCR across 54 Vbeta, 13 Jbeta. TCRdb fed the immunoSEQ multiplex PCR reads into MiXCR, producing one record per CDR3 protein. Of more than 250,000 distinct CDR3 sequences listed, 92% are singletons. TEMRA cells were FACS-enriched, and CD8+ and CD4+ T cells were isolated negatively. The sample was CD4+ T cells from PBMCs. The sequence came from a human donor with multiple sclerosis.

CDR3 amino acids: CASSPAGLAVRGEQFF. In DNA form, the CDR3 reads TGTGCCAGCAGCCCAGCCGGACTAGCGGTTCGTGGTGAGCAGTTCTTC. This chain links TRBV3-1 with TRBJ2-1, with 10 positions matching TRBD2. J gave up 9 bases and V 4 bases, and 12 bases lay outside the gene matches. CDR1 is LGHDT and CDR2 is YNNKEL in the germline V gene (reference sequence). The CDR3 has 16 residues.